The 18 T cell receptor beta chains given below trace back to one sample, sequenced in a study of beta chain features in type 1 diabetes. Sequencing targeted expressed TCRB transcripts, as all isolated RNA had been reverse transcribed. The table came from immunoSEQ multiplex PCR; TCRdb's copy has only in-frame clones and leaves some out. The sample lists around 710,000 clones, 9.5% to 15% occurring once. General study points: Shortening of TCRB CDR3s, moderate but significant, appeared in all four CD4+ subsets of Type 1 diabetes patients.

The antigens for these receptors are not known. The material sequenced was naive CD4+ T cells from blood. Receptors originate from a man younger than 40 with type 1 diabetes.

V is TRBV7-2 and J is TRBJ1-5; D gene ambiguous. The CDR3 is 16 residues long. Between the trimmed V and J ends, which lost 2 bases and 2 bases, there was a span of 13 bases. CDR1 and CDR2 (germline): SGHTA, FQGNSA. In DNA form, the CDR3 reads TGTGCCAGCAGCTTAATGGGGATTTCTGGCAATCAGCCCCAGCATTTT. This translates into CASSLMGISGNQPQHF. The full variable domain, in which reference TRBV7-2 and TRBJ1-5 provide the parts outside the CDR3, is GAGVSQSPSNKVTEKGKDVELRCDPISGHTALYWYRQSLGQGLEFLIYFQGNSAPDKSGLPSDRFSAERTGGSVSTLTIQRTQQEDSAVYLCASSLMGISGNQPQHFGDGTRLSIL.

The chain employs TRBV5-6 and TRBJ2-3; unclear D gene. The germline CDR1 and CDR2 sequences are SGHDT and YYEEEE. The CDR3 totals 14 residues. With 5 bases removed from V and 6 bases from J, the gap between germline ends came to 16 bases. This CDR3 is CASSFPVVGDTQYF. In DNA, the CDR3 is TGTGCCAGCAGTTTCCCAGTGGTCGGTGATACGCAGTATTTT.

This chain connects TRBV7-2 to TRBJ1-5; D ambiguous. The CDR3 is 15 residues long. Trimming stripped 1 base from V and 7 bases from J, with 14 bases between. Per germline, CDR1 SGHTA and CDR2 FQGNSA. The CDR3 nucleotides read TGTGCCAGCAGCTTAGGACCCCGTGGATTACAGCCCCAGCATTTT. This translates into CASSLGPRGLQPQHF.

This clone appeared a few times. The chain joins TRBV7-8 to TRBJ1-4, with no clear D. Trimming shortened V by 9 bases and J by 8 bases, and 10 bases separated the two germline ends. From germline, CDR1 is SGHVS and CDR2 FQNEAQ. The CDR3 contains 11 residues. The CDR3 here is CASLDGEKLFF. The CDR3 bases are TGTGCCAGTTTGGACGGAGAAAAACTGTTTTTT.

This clone occurred a few times. The rearrangement links TRBV4-3 to TRBJ2-6; D is ambiguous. This CDR3 spans 16 amino acids. Trimming removed 0 bases at V and 0 bases at J, with 6 bases between. Germline-derived CDR1 and CDR2 are LGHNA and YSLEER. The CDR3 nucleotides read TGCGCCAGCAGCCAAGACGACGCCTCTGGGGCCAACGTCCTGACTTTC. It encodes CASSQDDASGANVLTF.

This clone was seen more than once but under ten times. The chain recombines TRBV29-1 with TRBJ2-5, with D unresolved. From germline, CDR1 is SQVTM and CDR2 ANQGSEA. Trimming removed 2 bases from V and 2 bases from J, with 9 bases in between. The CDR3 extends over 13 amino acids. The CDR3 DNA is TGCAGCGTTGAACGGCAGTCACAAGAGACCCAGTACTTC. Its protein product is CSVERQSQETQYF.

This clone was observed a few times. The rearrangement joins TRBV19 to TRBJ2-2; 9 positions agree with TRBD2. The trim removed 6 bases at V and 3 bases at J, leaving 5 bases unmatched. The CDR3 consists of 15 residues. Germline CDR1 LNHDA, CDR2 SQIVND (reference sequence). The CDR3 sequence: CASSPTSGYTGELFF. The CDR3 region has the DNA TGTGCCAGTAGCCCGACTAGCGGATACACCGGGGAGCTGTTTTTT.

This chain joins TRBV7-9 and TRBJ2-1; D is ambiguous. Looked up from germline, CDR1 is SEHNR and CDR2 is FQNEAQ (reference sequence). V was trimmed by 1 base and J by 6 bases, leaving 7 bases between them. The CDR3 sequence is 13 residues long. CDR3 in amino acids: CASSLGGINEQFF. CDR3 nucleotide sequence: TGTGCCAGCAGCTTAGGCGGCATCAATGAGCAGTTCTTC. The entire variable domain, with the rest obtained from reference TRBV7-9 and TRBJ2-1, is as follows: DTGVSQNPRHKITKRGQNVTFRCDPISEHNRLYWYRQTLGQGPEFLTYFQNEAQLEKSRLLSDRFSAERPKGSFSTLEIQRTEQGDSAMYLCASSLGGINEQFFGPGTRLTVL.

This clone was detected only a few times. This same CDR3 is encoded by further DNA sequences in the sample. The J gene is TRBJ1-2, the V gene TRBV28; 10 bases map to TRBD1. V lost 4 bases to trimming and J lost 4 bases; unmatched junction nucleotides: 3. CDR1 and CDR2 (germline): MDHEN, SYDVKM. The CDR3 contains 14 residues. The CDR3 DNA reads TGTGCCAGCAGTTCGGGACAGGGGAGCTATGGCTACACCTTC. Translated: CASSSGQGSYGYTF.

This clone has more than one count but fewer than ten. V is TRBV9 and J is TRBJ1-4; 8 nucleotides align to TRBD1. Germline values: CDR1 SGDLS, CDR2 YYNGEE. V was clipped by 3 bases and J by 5 bases; unmatched bases: 3. The CDR3 spans 14 residues. CDR3 sequence: CASSGGDRNEKLFF. CDR3 nucleotide sequence: TGTGCCAGCAGCGGAGGGGACAGGAATGAAAAACTGTTTTTT.

The chain uses TRBV7-9 and TRBJ1-1; 8 nucleotides agree with TRBD1. The trim removed 5 bases at V and 4 bases at J, leaving 9 bases unmatched. Germline values: CDR1 SEHNR, CDR2 FQNEAQ (reference sequence). The CDR3 length is 15 residues. CDR3 sequence: CASSELDRGVTEAFF. The CDR3 DNA sequence: TGTGCCAGCAGCGAGTTAGACAGGGGTGTCACTGAAGCTTTCTTT. The variable domain in full, completed from reference TRBV7-9 and TRBJ1-1, reads DTGVSQNPRHKITKRGQNVTFRCDPISEHNRLYWYRQTLGQGPEFLTYFQNEAQLEKSRLLSDRFSAERPKGSFSTLEIQRTEQGDSAMYLCASSELDRGVTEAFFGQGTRLTVV.

The chain recombines TRBV2 with TRBJ2-2; D unclear. Trimming took 10 bases from V and 0 from J, leaving 12 bases between them. This CDR3 has 14 residues. From germline, CDR1 is SNHLY and CDR2 FYNNEI. The CDR3 protein is CANKGSSNTGELFF. CDR3 bases: TGTGCCAACAAGGGCTCCTCGAACACCGGGGAGCTGTTTTTT.

This chain's CDR3 is CASTGQEETQYF. CDR3 coding DNA: TGTGCCAGCACGGGGCAGGAGGAGACCCAGTACTTC. J is TRBJ2-5 and V is TRBV6-6; either TRBD1 or TRBD2 may supply D (5 bases each). CDR1 MNHNY and CDR2 SVGAGI come from the germline V gene (reference sequence). Trimming cost V 7 bases and J 5 bases, with 11 bases left between them. The CDR3 is 12 residues long.

The V call is TRBV14, the J call TRBJ1-2, with TRBD1 matching over 7 bases. V was pared by 4 bases and J by 7 bases, with 12 bases of the junction left unmatched. CDR1 and CDR2 (germline): SGHDN, FVKESK. This CDR3 is built from 15 residues. CDR3 DNA: TGTGCCAGCAGCCTTGATCGTAGGGGGCGCGTTGGCTACACCTTC. As protein: CASSLDRRGRVGYTF.

The genes are TRBV7-2 and TRBJ2-3; 8 bases agree with TRBD2. V shed 6 bases and J 3 bases; nucleotides not matched to a gene: 8. The CDR3 consists of 15 residues. Germline lookup yields CDR1 SGHTA and CDR2 FQGNSA. CDR3 protein: CASRLPGLVTDTQYF. Written as DNA, the CDR3 is TGTGCCAGCAGACTTCCGGGACTAGTGACAGATACGCAGTATTTT.

V gene TRBV9 combines with J gene TRBJ2-7; unclear D gene. The CDR3 has 14 amino acids. V was pared by 4 bases and J by 1 base, with 12 bases between. CDR1 is SGDLS and CDR2 is YYNGEE in the germline V gene. The CDR3 coding sequence is TGTGCCAGCAGCCCAGGAGTAACGTCCTACGAGCAGTACTTC. The encoded protein is CASSPGVTSYEQYF.

Only a few counts were recorded for this clone. The rearrangement uses TRBV11-2 and TRBJ2-7; no clear D gene. Germline loops: CDR1 SGHAT, CDR2 FQNNGV. The CDR3 sequence is 11 residues long. V shed 5 bases and J shed 3 bases, with 5 bases lying between them. This CDR3 is CASSNNYEQYF. Written as DNA, the CDR3 is TGTGCCAGCAGCAATAACTACGAGCAGTACTTC.

This clone was seen only a few times. The chain joins TRBV2 to TRBJ2-7; no clear D. Deletions cut 6 bases from V and 4 bases from J, with 13 bases between. Germline CDR1 SNHLY, CDR2 FYNNEI. There are 13 residues in the CDR3. The CDR3 nucleotides read TGTGCCAGCAGCCTAAATAGGGTGTACGAGCAGTACTTC. This codes for CASSLNRVYEQYF. Supplemented by reference TRBV2 and TRBJ2-7, the full variable domain reads EPEVTQTPSHQVTQMGQEVILRCVPISNHLYFYWYRQILGQKVEFLVSFYNNEISEKSEIFDDQFSVERPDGSNFTLKIRSTKLEDSAMYFCASSLNRVYEQYFGPGTRLTVT.